Presented here are 2 T cell receptor beta chains from one specimen sequenced in a study of siplizumab effects on memory and regulatory T cells. Data came from immunoSEQ multiplex PCR; TCRdb stores just in-frame clones and leaves some out. The repertoire holds some 63,000 clones, 90% to 98% seen once, with approximately 0.1% in the top ten. The source material was naive CD8+ T cells sorted from blood. The receptors were gathered from a human donor in good health.

CDR3 region: CASSSDHYEQYF. As DNA, the CDR3 is TGTGCCAGCAGCTCAGATCACTACGAGCAGTACTTC. The chain employs TRBV7-9 and TRBJ2-7; D remains unclear. V was pared by 4 bases and J by 3 bases, with 7 bases between. The germline V gene encodes CDR1 SEHNR and CDR2 FQNEAQ (reference sequence). This CDR3 is 12 amino acids long. Filled out from reference TRBV7-9 and TRBJ2-7, the complete variable domain reads DTGVSQNPRHKITKRGQNVTFRCDPISEHNRLYWYRQTLGQGPEFLTYFQNEAQLEKSRLLSDRFSAERPKGSFSTLEIQRTEQGDSAMYLCASSSDHYEQYFGPGTRLTVT.

As for this clone: A read error may produce the germline difference seen at one junction end. The genes are TRBV9 and TRBJ1-1; TRBD1 agrees at 8 bases. Germline V gene data show CDR1 as SGDLS and CDR2 as YYNGEE. The CDR3 is 15 amino acids. The CDR3, as DNA: TGTGCCAGCAGCTCAGACACCGGGACAGGCAGAAGCTTTCTCTTT. Its protein is CASSSDTGTGRSFLF.